The 5 T cell receptor beta chains below were found in one sample sequenced in a study of cytotoxic CD8 clonotypes in ibrutinib-treated CLL. The repertoire was sequenced with immunoSEQ multiplex PCR; TCRdb's copy has only in-frame clones and lacks some. The table includes about 60,000 clones, 50% to 70% detected once. The sample consisted of PBMCs, taken after 24 months of ibrutinib treatment. The receptors were sampled from a human donor with chronic lymphocytic leukemia.

This clone is medium-sized. The chain is built from TRBV5-1 and TRBJ2-1, with 12 bases fitting TRBD2. The CDR3 sequence is 20 residues long. V was pared by 0 bases and J by 1 base, with 11 bases of the junction left unmatched. CDR1 SGHRS and CDR2 YFSETQ come from the germline V gene. Written as DNA, the CDR3 is TGCGCCAGCAGCTTGGCAGGGACTAGCGGGTACGTGTGGTCCTACAATGAGCAGTTCTTC. Translating gives CASSLAGTSGYVWSYNEQFF.

This clone has more than one count but fewer than ten. The chain is built from TRBV25-1 and TRBJ1-4; possibly TRBD1 for D (6 bases). Germline V CDR1 and CDR2: MGHDK, SYGVNS. This CDR3 spans 13 amino acids. V gave up 6 bases and J gave up 7 bases, with 12 bases separating them. The DNA of the CDR3 is TGTGCCAGCAGCAGGGGTTACAGTGAAAAACTGTTTTTT. Amino acid sequence: CASSRGYSEKLFF. Full variable domain (remainder filled in from reference TRBV25-1 and TRBJ1-4): EADIYQTPRYLVIGTGKKITLECSQTMGHDKMYWYQQDPGMELHLIHYSYGVNSTEKGDLSSESTVSRIRTEHFPLTLESARPSHTSQYLCASSRGYSEKLFFGSGTQLSVL.

CDR3 in DNA: TGTGCCAGCAGCCAAGAAGGGGCCCTGAACACTGAAGCTTTCTTT. This translates into CASSQEGALNTEAFF. This chain links TRBV14 with TRBJ1-1; D may be TRBD1 (5 bases). V lost 0 bases and J 0 bases, leaving 8 bases between the germline ends. The CDR3 has 15 residues. Germline V gene lookup returns CDR1 SGHDN and CDR2 FVKESK. The entire variable domain, with the rest obtained from reference TRBV14 and TRBJ1-1, is as follows: EAGVTQFPSHSVIEKGQTVTLRCDPISGHDNLYWYRRVMGKEIKFLLHFVKESKQDESGMPNNRFLAERTGGTYSTLKVQPAELEDSGVYFCASSQEGALNTEAFFGQGTRLTVV.

A few counts support this clone. The chain uses TRBV28 and TRBJ1-1; D ambiguous. Germline V CDR1 and CDR2: MDHEN, SYDVKM. V was trimmed by 11 bases and J by 0 bases, leaving 16 bases between them. CDR3 size: 14 residues. CDR3 region: CASLVGALNTEAFF. CDR3 bases: TGTGCCTCCCTAGTGGGAGCTCTGAACACTGAAGCTTTCTTT.

This rearrangement joins TRBV5-1 to TRBJ2-2; the D gene is possibly TRBD1 (5 bases). Germline V gene lookup returns CDR1 SGHRS and CDR2 YFSETQ. With 0 bases removed from V and 5 bases from J, the gap between germline ends came to 11 bases. This CDR3 is 15 amino acids long. DNA of the CDR3: TGCGCCAGCAGCTTGGACCAGGGTTGGACCGGGGAGCTGTTTTTT. Its protein is CASSLDQGWTGELFF.